A selection of T cell receptor beta chains follows, all from one sample in a study of beta chain features in type 1 diabetes. This table comes from immunoSEQ multiplex PCR, and its TCRdb copy is limited to in-frame clones, with some not included. The profile shows just over 600,000 clones, around 15% of them singletons. Material: naive CD4+ T cells from blood. The receptors derive from a man younger than 35 in good health. Both conserved end residues are part of each CDR3. Fields, in order: J gene, clone size, V gene, D gene, CDR3 DNA, CDR3 protein. The D gene is left open where the match is weak. Where a row states a size, it is once, few, many or the class of an expanded clone; other rows omit it.

TRBJ2-6	.	TRBV28	TRBD1	TGTGCCAGCAGTTTCAGGGGGCCAGGGGCCAACGTCCTGACTTTC	CASSFRGPGANVLTF
TRBJ2-6	.	TRBV4-3	.	TGCGCCAGCAGCCAAGAGGGGACTGGGGCCAACGTCCTGACTTTC	CASSQEGTGANVLTF
TRBJ1-1	.	TRBV6-5	.	TGTGCCAGCAGCGCCCGGTCGGGCCTCGGGGAAGCTTTCTTT	CASSARSGLGEAFF
TRBJ1-4	few	TRBV6-5	TRBD1	TGTGCCAGCAGTTACACCTGGACAGGGGCTAATGAAAAACTGTTTTTT	CASSYTWTGANEKLFF
TRBJ2-5	.	TRBV5-1	TRBD1	TGCGCCAGCAGCTTGCGGACAGGGGGCGTGGAGACCCAGTACTTC	CASSLRTGGVETQYF
TRBJ1-4	.	TRBV7-2	TRBD1	TGTGCCAGCAGCTTGGGACAGGGGATACAGAATGAAAAACTGTTTTTT	CASSLGQGIQNEKLFF
TRBJ1-5	few	TRBV9	.	TGTGCCAGCAGCGCATCGGGGGAGAGCCAGCCCCAGCATTTT	CASSASGESQPQHF
TRBJ2-4	.	TRBV6-5	.	TGTGCCAGCACAGAACTAGCCAAAAACATTCAGTACTTC	CASTELAKNIQYF
TRBJ1-4	.	TRBV9	.	TGTGCCAGCAGCGAAGGGGGGACTAATGAAAAACTGTTTTTT	CASSEGGTNEKLFF
TRBJ1-3	few	TRBV5-7	TRBD1	TGTGCCAGCACCCCAACCCGGACAGGGGTCTCTGGAAACACCATATATTTT	CASTPTRTGVSGNTIYF
TRBJ1-5	.	TRBV29-1	.	TGCAGCGTTGAAGAGAATCTAAATCAGCCCCAGCATTTT	CSVEENLNQPQHF
TRBJ2-2	few	TRBV10-3	.	TGTGCCATCAGTGTTAAAGTCCGGGGAGGCACCGGGGAGCTGTTTTTT	CAISVKVRGGTGELFF
TRBJ1-2	.	TRBV28	TRBD1	TGTGCCAGCAGTTTATGGGGAATGGGACAGGGAAGGGTTGGCTACACCTTC	CASSLWGMGQGRVGYTF
TRBJ2-3	.	TRBV19	TRBD2	TGTGCCAGTAGTCCTCCGGGGGGATGGACAGATACGCAGTATTTT	CASSPPGGWTDTQYF
TRBJ1-5	.	TRBV30	TRBD1	TGTGCCTGGAGTGCCGACAGGGGCGGAGGAAACAATCAGCCCCAGCATTTT	CAWSADRGGGNNQPQHF
TRBJ1-2	.	TRBV28	TRBD1	TGTGCCAGCAGTCAATCAGGGGGGAACGCCTATGGCTACACCTTC	CASSQSGGNAYGYTF
TRBJ1-5	few	TRBV28	.	TGTGCCAGCAGTTTAGTGGTAGGGGTGAATCAGCCCCAGCATTTT	CASSLVVGVNQPQHF
TRBJ1-1	.	TRBV6-4	TRBD1	TGTGCCAGCAGTGACTCTTTTGGGACAGAGGATAGGGAGGAAGCTTTCTTT	CASSDSFGTEDREEAFF
TRBJ2-7	.	TRBV27	TRBD1	TGTGCCAGCAGTTTGGGCTCGGGGACAGAGAGCAACGAGCAGTACTTC	CASSLGSGTESNEQYF
TRBJ2-1	.	TRBV10-3	.	TGTGCCAGCCTGAATTTCGATGAGCAGTTCTTC	CASLNFDEQFF
TRBJ2-5	.	TRBV6-6	.	TGTGCCAGCAGTTCGGGGTTAGCGGTCCAAGAGACCCAGTACTTC	CASSSGLAVQETQYF
TRBJ2-3	.	TRBV7-9	.	TGTGCCAGCAGCTTAGTATGGGCCCAAGATGGTCATACGCAGTATTTT	CASSLVWAQDGHTQYF
TRBJ2-2	.	TRBV15	.	TGTGCCACCAGCAGAGATCCGGGCCTGAACACCGGGGAGCTGTTTTTT	CATSRDPGLNTGELFF
TRBJ1-1	.	TRBV7-2	TRBD1	TGTGCCAGCAGCTCCCGACAGGGGATGAACACTGAAGCTTTCTTT	CASSSRQGMNTEAFF
TRBJ1-6	many	TRBV7-9	.	TGTGCCAGCGGTCCTTCAAGCTCAAATTCACCCCTCCACTTT	CASGPSSSNSPLHF
TRBJ2-7	few	TRBV28	.	TGTGCCAGCAGTTTACCCCTAGTATCCTACGAGCAGTACTTC	CASSLPLVSYEQYF
TRBJ1-2	.	TRBV7-3	.	TGTGCCAGCAGCGAGGGCCCAAACTCTAACTATGGCTACACCTTC	CASSEGPNSNYGYTF
TRBJ2-4	.	TRBV11-2	.	TGTGCCAGCAGCCCCGCCGCGATTTACATTCAGTACTTC	CASSPAAIYIQYF
TRBJ2-3	.	TRBV27	TRBD2	TGTGCCAGCAGTGGCGGGACTAGGACGACAGATACGCAGTATTTT	CASSGGTRTTDTQYF
TRBJ2-3	.	TRBV6-5	TRBD2	TGTGCCAGCAGTTTGTCTAGCGGGGGGCGCACAGATACGCAGTATTTT	CASSLSSGGRTDTQYF
TRBJ1-2	.	TRBV6-1	.	TGTGCCAGCCCCCCCGCGGGAGAGGGATACTACACCTTC	CASPPAGEGYYTF
TRBJ1-5	.	TRBV6-5	.	TGTGCCAGCAGTTACGGGGGGGGACAGCCCCAGCATTTT	CASSYGGGQPQHF
TRBJ2-3	.	TRBV2	.	TGTGCCAGCAGTCTTCCGGGACCTTCCGCGGATACGCAGTATTTT	CASSLPGPSADTQYF
TRBJ1-5	.	TRBV5-1	.	TGCGCCAGCAGCTTGGGAGTCAATCAGCCCCAGCATTTT	CASSLGVNQPQHF
TRBJ2-7	few	TRBV29-1	TRBD1	TGCAGCGCCACGGACAGGGACGGATACGAGCAGTACTTC	CSATDRDGYEQYF
TRBJ1-2	.	TRBV20-1	.	TGCAGTGTTCATGGCTACACCTTC	CSVHGYTF
TRBJ2-2	.	TRBV7-3	TRBD1	TGTGCCAGCAGCTCCCGGGACAGCCGGACCACCGGGGAGCTGTTTTTT	CASSSRDSRTTGELFF
TRBJ2-3	.	TRBV28	.	TGTGCCAGCAACTCCCCCGGGCGGAGCCTAACCACAGATACGCAGTATTTT	CASNSPGRSLTTDTQYF
TRBJ2-3	few	TRBV5-4	TRBD2	TGTGCCAGCAGCTTAGGGACTAGCGCTTACACAGATACGCAGTATTTT	CASSLGTSAYTDTQYF
TRBJ2-3	.	TRBV4-3	.	TGCGCCAGCAGCCCCAGCGGGCCCTGGTCCACAGATACGCAGTATTTT	CASSPSGPWSTDTQYF
TRBJ1-4	few	TRBV2	TRBD1	TGTGCCAGCGCCGGACAGGGGGCGGTAAATGAAAAACTGTTTTTT	CASAGQGAVNEKLFF
TRBJ2-3	.	TRBV7-9	.	TGTGCCAGCAGCTTCATGGATACGCAGTATTTT	CASSFMDTQYF
TRBJ2-1	.	TRBV9	TRBD2	TGTGCCAGCAGCGCCAGCGGGAGCTCCTACAATGAGCAGTTCTTC	CASSASGSSYNEQFF
TRBJ1-1	.	TRBV14	TRBD1	TGTGCCAGCAGCCGCAACAGGGGCATGAACACTGAAGCTTTCTTT	CASSRNRGMNTEAFF
TRBJ2-4	few	TRBV4-1	TRBD2	TGCGCCAGCAGCCAAGGACTAGCGGGAAACATTCAGTACTTC	CASSQGLAGNIQYF
TRBJ2-6	.	TRBV10-3	.	TGTGCCAGCAGTCGAGGACTGCACTCTGGGGCCAACGTCCTGACTTTC	CASSRGLHSGANVLTF
TRBJ1-1	.	TRBV11-1	.	TGTGCCATACAGGGAATTCGGAACACTGAAGCTTTCTTT	CAIQGIRNTEAFF
TRBJ2-3	few	TRBV5-4	.	TGTGCCAGCGGTAGCACAGATACGCAGTATTTT	CASGSTDTQYF
TRBJ2-1	few	TRBV18	TRBD2	TGTGCCAGCTCACCAGGGCTAGCGGGAGACAATGAGCAGTTCTTC	CASSPGLAGDNEQFF
TRBJ1-3	few	TRBV18	.	TGTGCCAGCTCCAGTGGAAACACCATATATTTT	CASSSGNTIYF
TRBJ2-2	few	TRBV2	.	TGTGCCAGCAGTGAACGTCCGGCCCAGCGACTGAACACCGGGGAGCTGTTTTTT	CASSERPAQRLNTGELFF
TRBJ1-3	.	TRBV28	TRBD1	TGTGCCAGCAGCCAACGACAGGGCCCTGGAAACACCATATATTTT	CASSQRQGPGNTIYF
TRBJ1-2	.	TRBV18	TRBD1	TGTGCCAGCTCACCCGACAGGGCTAACTATGGCTACACCTTC	CASSPDRANYGYTF
TRBJ1-4	.	TRBV18	TRBD1	TGTGCCAGCTCCCTGAACGGACAGGGCGAAAAACTGTTTTTT	CASSLNGQGEKLFF
TRBJ2-7	few	TRBV7-9	.	TGTGCCAGCAGCGAACAGGGCTACGAGCAGTACTTC	CASSEQGYEQYF